These T cell receptor beta chains were read from a single sample in a study of blood T cell repertoires in COVID-19. Generated by immunoSEQ multiplex PCR, the TCRdb table keeps only in-frame clones and is missing some. In the table there are 30,000 to 45,000 clones, about three quarters of which are singletons. Input material: peripheral blood. These TCRs come from a man aged 55-75 years with active COVID-19. Both conserved end residues are part of each CDR3. The D gene is left open where the match is weak. Clone size is shown for a subset of rows, as once, few, many or a class of expanded clone.

j_call,v_call,clone_size,d_call,cdr3_nt,cdr3_aa
TRBJ1-5,TRBV4-1,few,-,TGCGCCAGCAGCCAAGCCGTCTATAGCAATCAGCCCCAGCATTTT,CASSQAVYSNQPQHF
TRBJ1-2,TRBV6-5,-,-,TGTGCCAGCTCGGACGGTCGCGCGGGGGGCTACACCTTC,CASSDGRAGGYTF
TRBJ2-5,TRBV5-1,-,-,TGCGCCAGCACCTACTCCCGGGCGGGAGAGACCCAGTACTTC,CASTYSRAGETQYF
TRBJ1-4,TRBV12-3/TRBV12-4,-,-,TGTGCCAGCCGCGGGGCGATTAATGAAAAACTGTTTTTT,CASRGAINEKLFF
TRBJ2-3,TRBV30,-,TRBD2,TGTGCCTGGACCACCTCCCGGGAGGCAGATACGCAGTATTTT,CAWTTSREADTQYF
TRBJ2-5,TRBV4-2,-,-,TGTGCCAGCAGCCAAGGGTTGGAGGGGGCGACCCAGTACTTC,CASSQGLEGATQYF
TRBJ1-2,TRBV4-1,once,-,TGCGCCAGCAGCCGACTTACGACAGGCTCCGGCTACACCTTC,CASSRLTTGSGYTF
TRBJ2-7,TRBV7-2,-,-,TGTGCCAGCAGCTTAGGGTTGGGGAGGTACGAGCAGTACTTC,CASSLGLGRYEQYF
TRBJ1-2,TRBV6-5,-,-,TGTGCCACCTATCGCCCAGGGGCTATAAGAGGCTACACCTTC,CATYRPGAIRGYTF
TRBJ1-3,TRBV7-9,-,-,TGTGCCAGCAGCTTCGGGGGGGACACCATATATTTT,CASSFGGDTIYF
TRBJ1-3,TRBV7-6,-,TRBD1,TGTGCCAGCAGCCACGGGACAGTCTCTGGAAACACCATATATTTT,CASSHGTVSGNTIYF
TRBJ1-1,TRBV18,-,-,TGTGCCAGCTCACCACCCCTCTCGGCGGGCACTGAAGCTTTCTTT,CASSPPLSAGTEAFF
TRBJ2-2,TRBV27,-,-,TGTGCCAGCAGTTCCCGCCCTAGGACCGGGGAGCTGTTTTTT,CASSSRPRTGELFF
TRBJ1-1,TRBV5-3,-,TRBD1,TGTGCCAGACCCTGGGACAGGCCGAACACTGAAGCTTTCTTT,CARPWDRPNTEAFF
TRBJ2-1,TRBV5-4,-,-,TGTGCCAGCAGCATCGGAGTCCCCTCCTACAATGAGCAGTTCTTC,CASSIGVPSYNEQFF
TRBJ1-1,TRBV10-3,-,-,TGTGCCATCAGTGAGTCGAGGCAGACCGCTTTCTTT,CAISESRQTAFF
TRBJ2-2,TRBV5-1,-,TRBD2,TGCGCCAGCCAACCCAGCCGGGACTACATAACCGGGGAGCTGTTTTTT,CASQPSRDYITGELFF
TRBJ1-5,TRBV29-1,-,TRBD1,TGCAGCGTTGTCTCGGCAGGGGGAAGGGATCAGCCCCAGCATTTT,CSVVSAGGRDQPQHF
TRBJ2-7,TRBV30,-,TRBD2,TGTGCCTGGAGTGGGGACTACTTACATACCTACGAGCAGTACTTC,CAWSGDYLHTYEQYF
TRBJ1-2,TRBV29-1,-,-,TGCAGCGCAGACCACGGGAACTATGGCTACACCTTC,CSADHGNYGYTF
TRBJ2-1,TRBV6-5,-,TRBD2,TGTGCCAGCAGACCGCGACTAGCACAGTACAATGAGCAGTTCTTC,CASRPRLAQYNEQFF
TRBJ1-2,TRBV20-1,once,-,TGCAGTGCCCCGCTGGCTGGCTACACCTTC,CSAPLAGYTF
TRBJ1-4,TRBV7-2,-,TRBD1,TGTGCCAGCAGCTGGTCCGCAGGGGGTGTTAATGAAAAACTGTTTTTT,CASSWSAGGVNEKLFF
TRBJ2-3,TRBV7-9,-,TRBD2,TGTGCCAGCGGCTCTAGCGGGAGCGGCACAGATACGCAGTATTTT,CASGSSGSGTDTQYF
TRBJ2-7,TRBV6-2/TRBV6-3,-,TRBD1,TGTGCCAGCAGTTACTCGGGGACAGGGAATTCCTACGAGCAGTACTTC,CASSYSGTGNSYEQYF
TRBJ1-4,TRBV6-5,-,-,TGTGCCAGCAGTTACTCTTTGGGGGCGGATGAAAAACTGTTTTTT,CASSYSLGADEKLFF
TRBJ2-5,TRBV7-9,-,TRBD1,TGTGCCAGCAGCCGAGCGACAGGGGTTGGGGAGACCCAGTACTTC,CASSRATGVGETQYF
TRBJ1-3,TRBV29-1,-,TRBD1,TGCAGCGTTACAGGGGACAGGGGGCTCGGAAACACCATATATTTT,CSVTGDRGLGNTIYF
TRBJ1-2,TRBV6-5,-,-,TGTGCCAGCAGTTACTCCACAGGGTCTAACTATGGCTACACCTTC,CASSYSTGSNYGYTF
TRBJ2-7,TRBV19,-,-,TGTGCCAGTAGTAGGGACTTAACCTACGAGCAGTACTTC,CASSRDLTYEQYF
TRBJ2-3,TRBV2,-,TRBD2,TGTGCCAGCAGTGAAATACTAGCGGGAGGCTATACGCAGTATTTT,CASSEILAGGYTQYF
TRBJ1-4,TRBV7-4,-,-,TGTGCCAGCAGCTTAGGAGGGGAAAAACTGTTTTTT,CASSLGGEKLFF
TRBJ2-7,TRBV3-1/TRBV3-2,-,TRBD2,TGTGCCAGCAGCCAAGGGCGGACTAGCGGTTCCTACGAGCAGTACTTC,CASSQGRTSGSYEQYF
TRBJ2-7,TRBV11-2,-,-,TGTGCCAGCAGCCCGCTAGCGTTGGCCTCCTACGAGCAGTACTTC,CASSPLALASYEQYF
TRBJ2-3,TRBV7-2,-,-,TGTGCCAGCAGCTTTCGAAGCGGGACACTCACAGATACGCAGTATTTT,CASSFRSGTLTDTQYF
TRBJ1-2,TRBV25-1,-,-,TGTGCCAGCAGTGAAGGAGGGTCCTATGGCTACACCTTC,CASSEGGSYGYTF
TRBJ2-5,TRBV19,-,-,TGTGCCAGTAAATGGTCTATCTCCCAAGAGACCCAGTACTTC,CASKWSISQETQYF
TRBJ1-2,TRBV4-3,-,-,TGCGCCAGCAGCCAAAATCAGGGAAACTATGGCTACACCTTC,CASSQNQGNYGYTF
TRBJ1-5,TRBV28,-,-,TGTGCCAGCAGTTTAATGGCGGGGGCCAATCAGCCCCAGCATTTT,CASSLMAGANQPQHF
TRBJ2-7,TRBV11-2,-,-,TGTGCCAGCAGCCCCAGCTACGAGCAGTACTTC,CASSPSYEQYF
TRBJ2-1,TRBV3-1/TRBV3-2,-,TRBD2,TGTGCCAGCAGCCAAGAAGGGGCGGGGGGGCGCCTCTACAATGAGCAGTTCTTC,CASSQEGAGGRLYNEQFF
TRBJ1-2,TRBV4-3,-,-,TGCGCCAGCAGCCAAGATCAAACCTTACAAACCTACACCTTC,CASSQDQTLQTYTF
TRBJ1-1,TRBV5-1,once,-,TGCGCCAGCAGCACACTAGAGCGGGAAGCTTTCTTT,CASSTLEREAFF
TRBJ2-3,TRBV9,few,-,TGTGCCAGCAGCGTAGGGGGGGAAGGAGGTACGCAGTATTTT,CASSVGGEGGTQYF
TRBJ1-6,TRBV11-2,-,-,TGTGCCAGCAGCTTAGATCCGGGACTAAATTCACCCCTCCACTTT,CASSLDPGLNSPLHF
TRBJ2-6,TRBV4-1,-,-,TGCGCCAGCAGCCAGGCGGGATATGGGGCCAACGTCCTGACTTTC,CASSQAGYGANVLTF
TRBJ2-7,TRBV1,-,-,TGCACCAGCAGCCAACGTCCCTTTAGGCCGGAGAGCTCCTACGAGCAGTACTTC,CTSSQRPFRPESSYEQYF
TRBJ2-7,TRBV5-1,-,TRBD1,TGCGCCAGCAGCCACCGGACAGGGTCCGCCTACGAGCAGTACTTC,CASSHRTGSAYEQYF
TRBJ2-5,TRBV30,-,TRBD1,TGTGCCTGGAGGGCACAGGGGGCAGGCCAAGAGACCCAGTACTTC,CAWRAQGAGQETQYF
TRBJ2-5,TRBV11-3,-,-,TGTGCCAGCAGCCGCCCCGGGGAAGAGACCCAGTACTTC,CASSRPGEETQYF
TRBJ2-1,TRBV27,-,-,TGTGCCAGCAGGCTCGGGGGCGGGGGCTCCCCCTATGAGCAGTTCTTC,CASRLGGGGSPYEQFF
TRBJ2-3,TRBV7-2,-,TRBD1,TGTGCCAGCGGCAGGGGGCCAGATACGCAGTATTTT,CASGRGPDTQYF
TRBJ2-5,TRBV11-2,-,TRBD2,TGTGCCAGCAGCTTAGCTCCTAGCGGGGGTGAGACCCAGTACTTC,CASSLAPSGGETQYF
TRBJ1-1,TRBV18,-,-,TGTGCCAGCTCCCTAAGGGGGAACACTGAAGCTTTCTTT,CASSLRGNTEAFF
TRBJ1-1,TRBV19,few,-,TGTGCCAGTATTTTTCGGGGGACGGGGGAAGCTTTCTTT,CASIFRGTGEAFF
TRBJ1-1,TRBV5-8,-,-,TGTGCCAGCAACTCCCTAGGCGGTGGCACTGAAGCTTTCTTT,CASNSLGGGTEAFF
TRBJ2-7,TRBV9,-,TRBD1,TGTGCCAGCAGCGATGGGACAGGGGGAGGGGAGCAGTACTTC,CASSDGTGGGEQYF